The 4 T cell receptor beta chains below all came from one sample that was sequenced in a study of metastatic and nonmetastatic thyroid tumors. TCRdb re-processed the PCR reads through MiXCR. Here the sample spans 30,000 to 40,000 clones, roughly 14% being singletons. Not a single patient had been given any form of treatment at any point before undergoing thyroid surgery. The sample was blood. These TCRs come from a female donor with papillary thyroid cancer or a benign thyroid nodule (not recorded which). Some clones in this sample may be carry-over from other donors' samples.

This clone was picked up many times. This sample includes further DNA sequences coding for the same CDR3. This chain links TRBV30 with TRBJ1-1; TRBD1 matches 9 bases. V shed 5 bases, J shed 4 bases, and the junction held 5 bases outside the gene matches. Germline values: CDR1 GTSNPN, CDR2 SVGIG (reference sequence). The CDR3 runs 13 residues. As DNA, the CDR3 is TGTGCCTGGGGGACAGGGTCGACCACTGAAGCTTTCTTT. Protein sequence: CAWGTGSTTEAFF. The whole variable domain, remainder taken from reference TRBV30 and TRBJ1-1, is SQTIHQWPATLVQPVGSPLSLECTVEGTSNPNLYWYRQAAGRGLQLLFYSVGIGQISSEVPQNLSASRPQDRQFILSSKKLLLSDSGFYLCAWGTGSTTEAFFGQGTRLTVV.

This clone showed up many times. The rearrangement joins TRBV19 to TRBJ1-1; no reliable D call. The V end was cut by 6 bases, the J end by 0 bases, with 8 bases between. The CDR3 has 13 residues. Germline CDR1 is LNHDA and CDR2 is SQIVND (reference sequence). CDR3 loop: CASSRTVNTEAFF. Here the CDR3 DNA reads TGTGCCAGTAGCCGGACGGTGAACACTGAAGCTTTCTTT. Looking up the rest from reference TRBV19 and TRBJ1-1 gives the full variable domain: DGGITQSPKYLFRKEGQNVTLSCEQNLNHDAMYWYRQDPGQGLRLIYYSQIVNDFQKGDIAEGYSVSREKKESFPLTVTSAQKNPTAFYLCASSRTVNTEAFFGQGTRLTVV.

This clone showed up many times. V usage is TRBV11-1 and J usage is TRBJ2-3; 11 nucleotides agree with TRBD2. The CDR3 has 15 residues. V lost 2 bases, J lost 3 bases, and 1 base stayed unmatched. Germline V CDR1 and CDR2: SGHAT, FQDESV (reference sequence). The CDR3 coding sequence is TGTGCCAGCAGCTTATTAGCGGGAGGGACAGATACGCAGTATTTT. Protein: CASSLLAGGTDTQYF.

This clone was found many times. The V gene is TRBV27, the J gene TRBJ2-1, with D tentatively TRBD2 (6 bases). Germline loops: CDR1 MNHEY, CDR2 SMNVEV (reference sequence). The germline V and J ends were trimmed by 3 bases and 5 bases, with 11 bases remaining between them. This CDR3 region has 14 residues. The CDR3 DNA reads as TGTGCCAGCAGTTTTTTGGGGAGGAACAATGAGCAGTTCTTC. Protein sequence: CASSFLGRNNEQFF.